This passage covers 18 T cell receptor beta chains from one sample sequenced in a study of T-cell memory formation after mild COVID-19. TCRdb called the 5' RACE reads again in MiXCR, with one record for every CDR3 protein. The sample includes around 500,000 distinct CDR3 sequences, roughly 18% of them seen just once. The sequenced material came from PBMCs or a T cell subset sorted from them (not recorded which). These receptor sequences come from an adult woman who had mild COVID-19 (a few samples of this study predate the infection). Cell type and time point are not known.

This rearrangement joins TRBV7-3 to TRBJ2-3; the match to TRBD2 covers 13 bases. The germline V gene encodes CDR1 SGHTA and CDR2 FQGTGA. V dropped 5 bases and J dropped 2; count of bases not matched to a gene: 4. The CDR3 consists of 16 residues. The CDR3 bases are TGTGCCAGCAGCCCCGGACTAGCGGGGGACACAGATACGCAGTATTTT. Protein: CASSPGLAGDTDTQYF.

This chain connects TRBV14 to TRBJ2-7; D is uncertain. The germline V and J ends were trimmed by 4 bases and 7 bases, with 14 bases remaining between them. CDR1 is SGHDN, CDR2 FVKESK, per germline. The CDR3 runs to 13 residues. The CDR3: CASSPIGGREQYF. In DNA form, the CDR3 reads TGTGCCAGCAGCCCGATTGGCGGTAGAGAGCAGTACTTC.

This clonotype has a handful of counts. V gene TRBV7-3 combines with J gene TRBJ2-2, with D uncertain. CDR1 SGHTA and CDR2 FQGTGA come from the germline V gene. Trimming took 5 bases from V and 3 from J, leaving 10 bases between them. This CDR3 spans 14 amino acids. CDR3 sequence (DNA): TGTGCCAGCAGCCCCCAAACGGACACCGGGGAGCTGTTTTTT. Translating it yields CASSPQTDTGELFF.

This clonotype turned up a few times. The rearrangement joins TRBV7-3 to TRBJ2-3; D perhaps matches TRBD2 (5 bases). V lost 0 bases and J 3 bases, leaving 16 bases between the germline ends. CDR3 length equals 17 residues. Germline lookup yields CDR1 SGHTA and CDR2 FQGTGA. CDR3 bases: TGTGCCAGCAGCTTAACGGGTCCGCGGGCCGGTACAGATACGCAGTATTTT. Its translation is CASSLTGPRAGTDTQYF.

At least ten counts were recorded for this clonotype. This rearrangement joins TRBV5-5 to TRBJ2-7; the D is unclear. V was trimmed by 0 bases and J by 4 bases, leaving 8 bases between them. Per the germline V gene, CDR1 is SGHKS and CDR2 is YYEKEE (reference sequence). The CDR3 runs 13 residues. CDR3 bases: TGTGCCAGCAGCTTGGGACCACATTACGAGCAGTACTTC. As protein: CASSLGPHYEQYF.

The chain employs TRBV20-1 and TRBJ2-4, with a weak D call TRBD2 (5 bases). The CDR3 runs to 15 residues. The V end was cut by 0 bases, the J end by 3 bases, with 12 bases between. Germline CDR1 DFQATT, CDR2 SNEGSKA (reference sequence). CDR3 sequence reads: CSARDQRRGKNIQYF. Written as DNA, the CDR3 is TGCAGTGCTAGAGATCAGCGCCGGGGCAAAAACATTCAGTACTTC.

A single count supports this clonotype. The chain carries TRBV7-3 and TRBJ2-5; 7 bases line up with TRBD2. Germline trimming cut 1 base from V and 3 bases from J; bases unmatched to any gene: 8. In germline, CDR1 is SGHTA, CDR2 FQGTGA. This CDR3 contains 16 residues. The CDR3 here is CASSLRGGGSEETQYF. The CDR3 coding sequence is TGTGCCAGCAGCTTAAGGGGGGGTGGCAGTGAAGAGACCCAGTACTTC.

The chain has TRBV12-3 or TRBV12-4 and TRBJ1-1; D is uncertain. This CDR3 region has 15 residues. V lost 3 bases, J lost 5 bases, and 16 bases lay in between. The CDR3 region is CASSFSIGMGTEAFF. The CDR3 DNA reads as TGTGCCAGCAGTTTTTCTATTGGGATGGGGACTGAAGCTTTCTTT.

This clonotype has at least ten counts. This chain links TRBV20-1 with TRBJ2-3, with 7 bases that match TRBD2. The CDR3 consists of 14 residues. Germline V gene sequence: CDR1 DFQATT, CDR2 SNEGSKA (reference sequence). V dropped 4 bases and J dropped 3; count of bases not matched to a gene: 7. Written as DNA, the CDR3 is TGCAGTGCTACACTAGCGATGACAACAGATACGCAGTATTTT. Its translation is CSATLAMTTDTQYF.

This CDR3 is CSASGRILQAEQFF. Here the CDR3 DNA reads TGCAGCGCCTCGGGGCGGATCCTACAAGCAGAGCAGTTCTTC. V gene TRBV29-1 combines with J gene TRBJ2-1; D may be TRBD1 or TRBD2 (5 bases each). CDR1 is SQVTM, CDR2 ANQGSEA, per germline. V lost 7 bases and J lost 10, with 23 bases in between. CDR3 length equals 14 residues.

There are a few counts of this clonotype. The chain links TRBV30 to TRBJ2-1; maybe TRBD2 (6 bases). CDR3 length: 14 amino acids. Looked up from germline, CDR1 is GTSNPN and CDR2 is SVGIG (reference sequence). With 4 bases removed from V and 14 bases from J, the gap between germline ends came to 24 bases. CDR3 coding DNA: TGTGCCTGGACTTTTTTCCCGGGAGCCGAGGATGAGTTCTTC. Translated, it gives CAWTFFPGAEDEFF.

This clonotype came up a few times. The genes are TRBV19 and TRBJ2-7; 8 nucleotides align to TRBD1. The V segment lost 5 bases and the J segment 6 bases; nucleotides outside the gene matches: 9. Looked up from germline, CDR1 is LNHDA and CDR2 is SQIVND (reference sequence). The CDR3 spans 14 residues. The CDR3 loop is CASSPATDRGEQYF. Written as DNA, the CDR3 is TGTGCCAGTAGTCCCGCGACCGACAGGGGCGAGCAGTACTTC.

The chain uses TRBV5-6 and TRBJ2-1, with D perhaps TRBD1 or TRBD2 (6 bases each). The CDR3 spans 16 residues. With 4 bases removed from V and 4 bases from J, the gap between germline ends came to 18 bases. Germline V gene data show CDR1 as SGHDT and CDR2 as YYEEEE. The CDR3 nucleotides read TGTGCCAGCAGCCCTATTACAGGGAGCGGGTACAATGAGCAGTTCTTC. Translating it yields CASSPITGSGYNEQFF.

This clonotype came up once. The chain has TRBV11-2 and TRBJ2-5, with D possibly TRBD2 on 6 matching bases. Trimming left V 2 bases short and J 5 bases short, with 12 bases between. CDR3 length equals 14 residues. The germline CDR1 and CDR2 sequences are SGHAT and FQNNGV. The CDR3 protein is CASSLWGSGETQYF. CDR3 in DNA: TGTGCCAGCAGCTTATGGGGTAGCGGCGAGACCCAGTACTTC.

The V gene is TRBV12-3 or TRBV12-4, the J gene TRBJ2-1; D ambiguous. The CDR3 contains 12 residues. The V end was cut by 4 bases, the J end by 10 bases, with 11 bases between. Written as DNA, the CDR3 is TGTGCCAGCAGTTCAGACAATCGGGAGCAGTTCTTC. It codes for CASSSDNREQFF.

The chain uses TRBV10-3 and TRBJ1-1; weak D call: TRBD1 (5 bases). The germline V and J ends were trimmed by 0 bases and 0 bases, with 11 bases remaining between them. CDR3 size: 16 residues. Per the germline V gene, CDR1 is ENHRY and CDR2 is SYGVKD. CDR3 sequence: CAISESDTRMNTEAFF. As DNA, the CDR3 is TGTGCCATCAGTGAGTCGGACACCCGTATGAACACTGAAGCTTTCTTT.

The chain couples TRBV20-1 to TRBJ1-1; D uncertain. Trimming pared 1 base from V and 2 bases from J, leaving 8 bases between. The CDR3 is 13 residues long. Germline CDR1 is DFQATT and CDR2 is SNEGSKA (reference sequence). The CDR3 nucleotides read TGCAGTGCTAGAGCCTCTTTCAACACTGAAGCTTTCTTT. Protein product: CSARASFNTEAFF.

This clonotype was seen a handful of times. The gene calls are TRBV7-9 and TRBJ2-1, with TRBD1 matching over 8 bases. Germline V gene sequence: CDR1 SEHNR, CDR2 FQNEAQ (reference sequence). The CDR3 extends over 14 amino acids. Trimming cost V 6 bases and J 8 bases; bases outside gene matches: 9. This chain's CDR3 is CASRPVDRADEQFF. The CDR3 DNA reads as TGTGCCAGCAGACCCGTGGACAGGGCCGATGAGCAGTTCTTC. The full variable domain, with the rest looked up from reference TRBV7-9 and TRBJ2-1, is DTGVSQNPRHKITKRGQNVTFRCDPISEHNRLYWYRQTLGQGPEFLTYFQNEAQLEKSRLLSDRFSAERPKGSFSTLEIQRTEQGDSAMYLCASRPVDRADEQFFGPGTRLTVL.